These T cell receptor beta chains were read from a single sample in a study of T cell responses to AZD1222 COVID-19 vaccine. Sequencing used immunoSEQ multiplex PCR; TCRdb keeps in-frame clones, though not all of them. This sample has about 140,000 clones, with 92% found just once. This material consisted of peripheral blood, taken 28 days after the second AZD1222 dose. These receptors were obtained from an adult who received the AZD1222 COVID-19 vaccine. CDR3s include the opening cysteine and the closing phenylalanine or tryptophan. The D gene is left open where the match is weak. The size field is filled for only some rows; it gives once, few, many or a size class.

V: TRBV7-2
size: -
D: -
J: TRBJ1-1
DNA: TGTGCCAGCAGCTGGCCGGGCAGGGGACGAACTGAAGCTTTCTTT
CDR3: CASSWPGRGRTEAFF

V: TRBV19
size: -
D: TRBD1
J: TRBJ1-2
DNA: TGTGCCAGCAGGGGGACAGGCAATGGCTACACCTTC
CDR3: CASRGTGNGYTF

V: TRBV28
size: -
D: TRBD1
J: TRBJ2-1
DNA: TGTGCCACCGGACAGGGTGTAGATGAGCAGTTCTTC
CDR3: CATGQGVDEQFF

V: TRBV4-2
size: -
D: -
J: TRBJ2-6
DNA: TGTGCCAGCAGCGCCAAAGCGGACTCTGGGGCCAACGTCCTGACTTTC
CDR3: CASSAKADSGANVLTF

V: TRBV7-8
size: -
D: TRBD1
J: TRBJ1-1
DNA: TGTGCCAGCAGCCCTTACAGGGGGCGGGACACTGAAGCTTTCTTT
CDR3: CASSPYRGRDTEAFF

V: TRBV7-2
size: -
D: -
J: TRBJ1-1
DNA: TGTGCCAGCAGCTTAGGGTCAGGGCTGTCCACTGAAGCTTTCTTT
CDR3: CASSLGSGLSTEAFF

V: TRBV27
size: -
D: TRBD1
J: TRBJ1-2
DNA: TGTGCCAGCAGTCCCCACGGACAGGGGAGGAACTATGGCTACACCTTC
CDR3: CASSPHGQGRNYGYTF

V: TRBV14
size: -
D: TRBD1
J: TRBJ1-2
DNA: TGTGCCAGCAGCCAGCTACAGGGGGCCTCTGGCTACACCTTC
CDR3: CASSQLQGASGYTF

V: TRBV2
size: -
D: TRBD1
J: TRBJ2-7
DNA: TGTGCCAACAGGGGAATGGACGGCCCGGCCTACGAGCAGTACTTC
CDR3: CANRGMDGPAYEQYF

V: TRBV7-9
size: -
D: -
J: TRBJ1-1
DNA: TGTGCCAGCAGCTTAGGCACGGCGCGGTTTGCACTGAACACTGAAGCTTTCTTT
CDR3: CASSLGTARFALNTEAFF

V: TRBV2
size: once
D: -
J: TRBJ2-7
DNA: TGTGCCAGCAGAACAGGGTTTCGGGAAGGGCAGTACTTC
CDR3: CASRTGFREGQYF

V: TRBV7-9
size: -
D: -
J: TRBJ1-1
DNA: TGTGCCAGCGCCCGGTTTTCAAACACTGAAGCTTTCTTT
CDR3: CASARFSNTEAFF

V: TRBV6-5
size: -
D: -
J: TRBJ2-5
DNA: TGTGCCAGCAGTTCCGTCCCCAAGACCCAGTACTTC
CDR3: CASSSVPKTQYF

V: TRBV24-1
size: -
D: TRBD1
J: TRBJ1-2
DNA: TGTGCCACCAGTGGTCCTGGGACAGGAAATGGCTACACCTTC
CDR3: CATSGPGTGNGYTF

V: TRBV4-1
size: -
D: TRBD1
J: TRBJ1-2
DNA: TGCGCCAGCAGCCAAGAAGGGTCGGGCAGGGGGCGAGGTGGCTACACCTTC
CDR3: CASSQEGSGRGRGGYTF

V: TRBV5-6
size: once
D: -
J: TRBJ1-2
DNA: TGTGCCAGCAGCGGACGGTGGTTCTATGGCTACACCTTC
CDR3: CASSGRWFYGYTF

V: TRBV28
size: -
D: -
J: TRBJ2-3
DNA: TGTGCCAGCAGTTCCTATGTGGGGGGTAGGGAGGCAGATACGCAGTATTTT
CDR3: CASSSYVGGREADTQYF

V: TRBV3-1/TRBV3-2
size: once
D: TRBD1
J: TRBJ1-4
DNA: TGTGCCAGCAGCCCGGGACAGGGGGCCGCAAAACTGTTTTTT
CDR3: CASSPGQGAAKLFF

V: TRBV6-5
size: -
D: TRBD1
J: TRBJ1-1
DNA: TGTGCCAGCAGTTTCAGGGGGCGGTGGACTGAAGCTTTCTTT
CDR3: CASSFRGRWTEAFF

V: TRBV4-3
size: -
D: TRBD1
J: TRBJ2-5
DNA: TGCGCCAGCAGCCAGCGGTCACCTTCAGGGGGTGTCCAAGAGACCCAGTACTTC
CDR3: CASSQRSPSGGVQETQYF

V: TRBV12-3/TRBV12-4
size: -
D: -
J: TRBJ1-3
DNA: TGTGCCAGCCGAAGGGGAAACACCATATATTTT
CDR3: CASRRGNTIYF

V: TRBV5-6
size: -
D: TRBD1
J: TRBJ1-2
DNA: TGTGCCAGCAGCTTCGAGACAGGGGTACTTGTCAATGGCTACACCTTC
CDR3: CASSFETGVLVNGYTF

V: TRBV7-2
size: -
D: -
J: TRBJ2-3
DNA: TGTGCCAGCAGCTCCCAGGGCCCAGATACGCAGTATTTT
CDR3: CASSSQGPDTQYF

V: TRBV11-2
size: -
D: TRBD1
J: TRBJ1-2
DNA: TGTGCCAGCAGCTCCGGACAGGGCTATGGCTACACCTTC
CDR3: CASSSGQGYGYTF

V: TRBV12-5
size: -
D: -
J: TRBJ2-7
DNA: TGTGCTAGTGGTTTCTCCGGGCCGAAAAGGGCCTACGAGCAGTACTTC
CDR3: CASGFSGPKRAYEQYF

V: TRBV4-2
size: -
D: -
J: TRBJ2-2
DNA: TGTGCCAGCAGCCAAGATGGGGGGCTAGCAAACACCGGGGAGCTGTTTTTT
CDR3: CASSQDGGLANTGELFF

V: TRBV10-3
size: -
D: -
J: TRBJ2-5
DNA: TGTGCCATCAGGGGGGGACTTGAAGAGACCCAGTACTTC
CDR3: CAIRGGLEETQYF